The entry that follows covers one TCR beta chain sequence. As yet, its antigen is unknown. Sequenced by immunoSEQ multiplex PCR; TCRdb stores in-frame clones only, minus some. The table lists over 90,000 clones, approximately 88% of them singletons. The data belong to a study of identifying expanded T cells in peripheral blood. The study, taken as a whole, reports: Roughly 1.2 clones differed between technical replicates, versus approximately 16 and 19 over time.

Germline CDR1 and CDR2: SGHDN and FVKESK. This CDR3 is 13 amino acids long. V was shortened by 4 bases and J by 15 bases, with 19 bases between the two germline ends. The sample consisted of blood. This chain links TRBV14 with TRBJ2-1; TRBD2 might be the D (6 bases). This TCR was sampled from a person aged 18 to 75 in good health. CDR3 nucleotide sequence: TGTGCCAGCAGCCTTATACCCCGGGGGAGGTGGTTCTTC. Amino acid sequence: CASSLIPRGRWFF.